Listed below are T cell receptor beta chains from one sample, sequenced in a study of cytomegalovirus exposure and HLA in healthy donors. Repertoires were generated with immunoSEQ multiplex PCR, while TCRdb's copy carries only in-frame clones and drops some. This sample has about 63,000 clones; around four fifths occur once, and the top ten carry approximately 3%. Material: PBMCs. These receptors were collected from a woman aged 30 to 39 in good health and CMV-seronegative. CDR3s include the opening cysteine and the closing phenylalanine or tryptophan. The D gene is left open where the match is weak. Expanded clones get a size class; other rows say once, few or many, or leave the size out.

>TRBJ1-3|TRBV19|-|TRBD1|15
TGTGCCAGTAGCCGACAGGGACAAGCTGGAAACACCATATATTTT
CASSRQGQAGNTIYF
>TRBJ1-1|TRBV5-1|-|TRBD1|14
TGCGCCAGCAGCTTTGGGACAGAGAACACTGAAGCTTTCTTT
CASSFGTENTEAFF
>TRBJ2-7|TRBV7-9|-|-|16
TGTGCCAGCAGCCCCCGACAGACGACCTTTCCCTACGAGCAGTACTTC
CASSPRQTTFPYEQYF
>TRBJ1-1|TRBV19|-|TRBD1|15
TGTGCCAGTAGTACGAACAGGGGAATGAACACTGAAGCTTTCTTT
CASSTNRGMNTEAFF
>TRBJ2-3|TRBV28|-|TRBD2|15
TGTGCCAGCCTAAGTAGCGGGAGGGGCACAGATACGCAGTATTTT
CASLSSGRGTDTQYF
>TRBJ1-4|TRBV11-2|-|TRBD1|14
TGTGCCAGCAGCACGGGACAGGGAAGTGAAAAACTGTTTTTT
CASSTGQGSEKLFF
>TRBJ2-2|TRBV5-1|-|-|14
TGCGCCAGCAAAGGGACACAGAACACCGGGGAGCTGTTTTTT
CASKGTQNTGELFF
>TRBJ1-1|TRBV5-1|-|TRBD1|16
TGCGCCAGCAGCTTGGCGGACAGGGGAATGAACACTGAAGCTTTCTTT
CASSLADRGMNTEAFF
>TRBJ2-5|TRBV7-2|once|TRBD2|13
TGTGCCAGCAGCCGCGGGGGGGGAGAGACCCAGTACTTC
CASSRGGGETQYF
>TRBJ1-6|TRBV4-1|few|TRBD1|19
TGCGCCAGCAGCCAAGATCCAAGGCAGGGGGCTTTCTATAATTCACCCCTCCACTTT
CASSQDPRQGAFYNSPLHF
>TRBJ1-3|TRBV4-1|few|-|16
TGCGCCAGCAGCCCACGCAACAGCCTCTCTGGAAACACCATATATTTT
CASSPRNSLSGNTIYF
>TRBJ2-7|TRBV13|few|TRBD1|14
TGTGCCAGCAGCTCCCGGGACAGGGTGGAGGAGCAGTACTTC
CASSSRDRVEEQYF
>TRBJ1-3|TRBV19|-|TRBD1|17
TGTGCCAGTAGTATAGTCCCGGGACAGGGGCACGGAAACACCATATATTTT
CASSIVPGQGHGNTIYF
>TRBJ1-6|TRBV19|-|-|17
TGTGCCAGTACTCCGAGGGCGGGGAGCTCCTATAATTCACCCCTCCACTTT
CASTPRAGSSYNSPLHF
>TRBJ1-2|TRBV19|-|TRBD1|15
TGTGCCAGTAGTATCTCGACAGGGGGCGAATATGGCTACACCTTC
CASSISTGGEYGYTF
>TRBJ2-2|TRBV28|few|-|14
TGTGCCGCCGAGGGCAGCCAGAACACCGGGGAGCTGTTTTTT
CAAEGSQNTGELFF
>TRBJ2-1|TRBV19|-|-|15
TGTGCCAGTAGTCCCCCACAGGGTCGAGGGAATGAGCAGTTCTTC
CASSPPQGRGNEQFF
>TRBJ2-5|TRBV9|-|TRBD2|18
TGTGCCAGCAGCGTAGCTCCGGGACTAGCGGGATACCAAGAGACCCAGTACTTC
CASSVAPGLAGYQETQYF
>TRBJ2-1|TRBV27|-|-|13
TGTGCCAGCAATCCGACAGGAGGAGATGAGCAGTTCTTC
CASNPTGGDEQFF
>TRBJ1-4|TRBV5-1|few|TRBD1|15
TGCGCCAGCAGCTTTACCGGGACAGGGAGTGAAAAACTGTTTTTT
CASSFTGTGSEKLFF
>TRBJ2-3|TRBV6-1|-|TRBD1|15
TGTGCCAGCAGTGAAGCGCAGGGGGCCGCAGATACGCAGTATTTT
CASSEAQGAADTQYF
>TRBJ1-1|TRBV7-7|-|-|13
TGTGCTAGCAGCTTGCGGGAGAACACTGAAGCTTTCTTT
CASSLRENTEAFF
>TRBJ1-3|TRBV30|few|-|14
TGTGCCTGGAGTGTCGGGGTGGACGGAAACACCATATATTTT
CAWSVGVDGNTIYF
>TRBJ1-5|TRBV2|-|TRBD1|14
TGTGCCAGCAGTGCGTCGACAGGGGATCAGCCCCAGCATTTT
CASSASTGDQPQHF